Following are 26 T cell receptor beta chains from one sample sequenced in a study of spatial heterogeneity in lung cancer. A single record per CDR3 protein comes from TCRdb applying MiXCR to the 5' RACE reads. This table has 20,000 to 30,000 distinct CDR3 sequences, 4.5% to 7.5% appearing once. Time point reported: blood at routine non-recurrence follow-up after resection. Sequencing was performed on whole RNA extracted from tumor and nontumor lung tissue, or from frozen PBMC, and the material was left unsorted. The material was PBMCs, obtained at follow-up. Receptor source: a male donor with early-stage non-small cell lung cancer.

This clonotype has a handful of counts. The chain has TRBV19 and TRBJ1-1; 12 positions agree with TRBD1. J gave up 4 bases and V 5 bases, and 8 bases lay outside the gene matches. CDR3 size: 16 residues. Germline CDR1 reads LNHDA; CDR2 reads SQIVND (reference sequence). CDR3 sequence (DNA): TGTGCCAGTAGTCCGGGACAGGGGGCGGGCGGCACTGAAGCTTTCTTT. Translating it yields CASSPGQGAGGTEAFF.

This clonotype occurred many times. The J gene is TRBJ2-1, the V gene TRBV7-3; 8 bases map to TRBD2. Losses at the gene ends were 4 bases for V and 0 bases for J; bases not matched to a gene: 5. From germline, CDR1 is SGHTA and CDR2 FQGTGA. The CDR3 has 16 residues. CDR3 DNA: TGTGCCAGCAGCTCTGTAGCGGGGAGCTCCTACAATGAGCAGTTCTTC. It encodes CASSSVAGSSYNEQFF.

The chain couples TRBV4-2 to TRBJ2-7, with TRBD2 matching over 9 bases. The CDR3 extends over 14 amino acids. Unmatched junction bases numbered 2, after V lost 0 bases and J lost 5 bases. Looked up from germline, CDR1 is LGHNA and CDR2 is YNFKEQ. The CDR3 DNA sequence: TGTGCCAGCAGCCAAGATTGGACTAGCGACGAGCAGTACTTC. Residues: CASSQDWTSDEQYF.

This clonotype was seen repeatedly, ten times or more. The rearrangement uses TRBV19 and TRBJ2-5; 9 bases are a match to TRBD1. The CDR3 consists of 19 residues. V was pared by 5 bases and J by 2 bases, with 18 bases of the junction left unmatched. The germline V gene has CDR1 LNHDA and CDR2 SQIVND (reference sequence). CDR3 DNA: TGTGCCAGTAGTCAGGACAGGGGCGACAGGACAACGCAACAAGAGACCCAGTACTTC. Translating it yields CASSQDRGDRTTQQETQYF.

In this sample, this clonotype turned up many times. The chain uses TRBV3-1 and TRBJ2-3, with 12 bases matching TRBD2. The CDR3 totals 15 residues. Germline lookup yields CDR1 LGHDT and CDR2 YNNKEL (reference sequence). V gave up 6 bases and J gave up 5 bases; unmatched junction bases: 6. CDR3 sequence (DNA): TGTGCCAGCAGTCCTAGCGGGGGGGCTGGAGATACGCAGTATTTT. Its translation: CASSPSGGAGDTQYF.

This clonotype showed up just a few times. The chain joins TRBV6-1 to TRBJ2-4, with D perhaps matching TRBD2 (7 bases). The CDR3 is made up of 18 amino acids. CDR1 is MNHNS, CDR2 SASEGT, per germline. The V end lost 1 base, the J end lost 1 base, and 17 bases lay between the germline ends. The CDR3 protein is CASSEVDRGAVAKNIQYF. CDR3 in DNA: TGTGCCAGCAGTGAAGTGGATCGGGGGGCTGTCGCCAAAAACATTCAGTACTTC.

The chain is built from TRBV7-2 and TRBJ1-1, with 7 positions matching TRBD1. CDR3 size: 12 residues. The germline CDR1 and CDR2 sequences are SGHTA and FQGNSA. V trimming: 5 bases; J trimming: 6 bases; junction bases outside the gene matches: 3. CDR3 nucleotides: TGTACCAGCAGCCTAGGGGGCCCTGAAGCTTTCTTT. It is translated as CTSSLGGPEAFF.

This clonotype was seen at least ten times. V and J are TRBV29-1 and TRBJ1-1; D may be TRBD1 (5 bases). This CDR3 comprises 14 residues. Germline CDR1 is SQVTM and CDR2 is ANQGSEA. Trimming took off 6 bases at V and 0 bases at J, with 14 bases between the two ends. This CDR3 reads CSVAIDSLNTEAFF. Here the CDR3 DNA reads TGCAGCGTCGCGATAGACAGCCTGAACACTGAAGCTTTCTTT.

Ten or more counts support this clonotype. This rearrangement joins TRBV29-1 to TRBJ2-1, with D possibly matching TRBD2 (5 bases). V lost 6 bases, J lost 10 bases, and 22 bases lay in between. The CDR3 runs to 14 residues. Germline V gives CDR1 SQVTM, CDR2 ANQGSEA. The CDR3 DNA sequence: TGCAGCGTCGACCCCCCGGGATACCTCCGCGAGCAGTTCTTC. Its protein product is CSVDPPGYLREQFF.

This clonotype has more than one count but fewer than ten. CDR3 amino acids: CASRPRQAAHEQYF. The CDR3 DNA reads TGTGCCAGCAGACCCCGACAGGCTGCCCACGAGCAGTACTTC. The chain combines TRBV6-6 with TRBJ2-7; D may be TRBD1 (6 bases). The CDR3 extends over 14 amino acids. The V gene lost 6 bases and the J gene lost 5 bases, with 17 bases spanning the gap. Germline V gives CDR1 MNHNY, CDR2 SVGAGI (reference sequence).

The chain recombines TRBV4-2 with TRBJ2-1, with D perhaps TRBD1 or TRBD2 (5 bases each). Germline V gene data show CDR1 as LGHNA and CDR2 as YNFKEQ. V lost 1 base and J 5 bases, leaving 9 bases between the germline ends. The CDR3 is 14 residues long. The CDR3 sequence: CASSQAGPNNEQFF. The CDR3 bases are TGTGCCAGCAGCCAAGCGGGACCGAACAATGAGCAGTTCTTC.

This clonotype was detected ten times or more. This chain uses TRBV6-6 with TRBJ2-2, with D perhaps TRBD2 (6 bases). The CDR3 length is 16 residues. Germline assignment: CDR1 MNHNY and CDR2 SVGAGI (reference sequence). V dropped 4 bases and J dropped 5 bases, with 17 bases sitting between them. CDR3 residues: CASSSRGIKDTGELFF. The CDR3 bases are TGTGCCAGCAGTTCCCGGGGGATCAAGGATACCGGGGAGCTGTTTTTT.

At least ten counts were recorded for this clonotype. The rearrangement links TRBV7-3 to TRBJ2-1; a possible D gene is TRBD1 (5 bases). V was pared by 2 bases and J by 0 bases, with 14 bases between. This CDR3 contains 17 residues. Germline CDR1 reads SGHTA; CDR2 reads FQGTGA. CDR3 coding DNA: TGTGCCAGCAGCTTATGGGGCGGACCTAGCTCCTACAATGAGCAGTTCTTC. Translated, it gives CASSLWGGPSSYNEQFF. Based on the CDR3 plus reference TRBV7-3 and TRBJ2-1, the full variable domain is GAGVSQTPSNKVTEKGKYVELRCDPISGHTALYWYRQSLGQGPEFLIYFQGTGAADDSGLPNDRFFAVRPEGSVSTLKIQRTERGDSAVYLCASSLWGGPSSYNEQFFGPGTRLTVL.

This clonotype was recorded many times. The V gene is TRBV30, the J gene TRBJ2-3, with D tentatively TRBD1 (6 bases). The CDR3 covers 12 residues. Germline loops: CDR1 GTSNPN, CDR2 SVGIG (reference sequence). The V end lost 2 bases, the J end lost 7 bases, and 10 bases lay between the germline ends. The CDR3 here is CAWSLGANTQYF. The CDR3 DNA sequence: TGTGCCTGGAGTTTGGGGGCGAATACGCAGTATTTT.

This clonotype was recorded many times. The chain couples TRBV6-2 or TRBV6-3 to TRBJ1-4; 8 nucleotides agree with TRBD1. This CDR3 contains 14 residues. The V gene end was trimmed by 6 bases and the J gene end by 4 bases; junction bases not matched to a gene: 4. CDR1 is MNHEY, CDR2 SVGEGT, per germline. The CDR3 spells CASRPGQDNEKLFF. CDR3 DNA: TGTGCCAGCAGACCGGGACAGGATAATGAAAAACTGTTTTTT.

The V and J genes are TRBV6-2 or TRBV6-3 and TRBJ2-3, with 15 bases fitting TRBD2. V trimming: 4 bases; J trimming: 3 bases; junction bases outside the gene matches: 2. The CDR3 loop spans 16 amino acids. Per germline, CDR1 MNHEY and CDR2 SVGEGT. DNA of the CDR3: TGTGCCAGCAGTTCCGGGACTAGCGGGGGGACAGATACGCAGTATTTT. Its protein is CASSSGTSGGTDTQYF.

This clonotype was recorded many times. Here the CDR3 DNA reads TGTGCCAGCAGCTCGACAGGGGTAAATTCACCCCTCCACTTT. This codes for CASSSTGVNSPLHF. The chain recombines TRBV3-1 with TRBJ1-6, with 8 positions matching TRBD1. Germline V CDR1 and CDR2: LGHDT, YNNKEL (reference sequence). Trimming at V came to 5 bases and at J to 7 bases, leaving 4 bases not matched to a gene. This CDR3 has 14 residues.

The sample holds a few counts of this clonotype. The chain is built from TRBV7-3 and TRBJ2-1; D ambiguous. This CDR3 region has 17 residues. The ends were cut back, 1 base at V and 5 bases at J, with 18 bases in the middle. Germline CDR1 and CDR2: SGHTA and FQGTGA. The CDR3 loop is CASSLREVAFGNNEQFF. CDR3 in DNA: TGTGCCAGCAGCTTAAGGGAAGTAGCCTTTGGGAACAATGAGCAGTTCTTC.

J is TRBJ2-2 and V is TRBV10-3; TRBD2 is a possible D gene (6 bases). Per the germline V gene, CDR1 is ENHRY and CDR2 is SYGVKD. Trimming left V 7 bases short and J 1 base short, with 13 bases between. This CDR3 contains 15 residues. The CDR3 DNA sequence: TGTGCCATCAATGGGGACTGGGAGAACACCGGGGAGCTGTTTTTT. Residues: CAINGDWENTGELFF.

This clonotype occurred many times. The gene calls are TRBV14 and TRBJ1-4; 7 bases agree with TRBD1. V dropped 2 bases and J dropped 5; count of bases not matched to a gene: 8. The CDR3 has 16 amino acids. The germline gives CDR1 SGHDN, CDR2 FVKESK. The CDR3 coding sequence is TGTGCCAGCAGCCAAACACGGGACAGCCAAAATGAAAAACTGTTTTTT. It translates to CASSQTRDSQNEKLFF.

The chain carries TRBV18 and TRBJ1-1; D is unclear. Trimming took 3 bases from V and 1 from J, leaving 18 bases between them. CDR1 is KGHSH, CDR2 LQKENI, per germline. This CDR3 is 17 amino acids long. In DNA, the CDR3 is TGTGCCAGCTCACCTGATCTTCCCCAAAAATCGAACACTGAAGCTTTCTTT. It yields the protein CASSPDLPQKSNTEAFF. Filled out from reference TRBV18 and TRBJ1-1, the complete variable domain reads NAGVMQNPRHLVRRRGQEARLRCSPMKGHSHVYWYRQLPEEGLKFMVYLQKENIIDESGMPKERFSAEFPKEGPSILRIQQVVRGDSAAYFCASSPDLPQKSNTEAFFGQGTRLTVV.

This clonotype has ten or more counts. This chain links TRBV30 with TRBJ1-1, with 7 bases matching TRBD1. Germline V gene lookup returns CDR1 GTSNPN and CDR2 SVGIG (reference sequence). V lost 2 bases to trimming and J lost 1 base; unmatched junction nucleotides: 1. The CDR3 is 13 residues long. This CDR3 is CAWSWDRNTEAFF. The CDR3 nucleotides read TGTGCCTGGAGTTGGGACAGGAACACTGAAGCTTTCTTT.

This clonotype has ten or more counts. This chain links TRBV7-8 with TRBJ1-6; TRBD1 might be the D (5 bases). Germline V gives CDR1 SGHVS, CDR2 FQNEAQ. The CDR3 runs to 15 residues. The V end lost 0 bases, the J end lost 7 bases, and 10 bases lay between the germline ends. CDR3 amino acids: CASSLALRDNSPLHF. DNA for the CDR3: TGTGCCAGCAGCTTAGCGCTACGGGACAATTCACCCCTCCACTTT. Supplemented by reference TRBV7-8 and TRBJ1-6, the full variable domain reads GAGVSQSPRYKVAKRGQDVALRCDPISGHVSLFWYQQALGQGPEFLTYFQNEAQLDKSGLPSDRFFAERPEGSVSTLKIQRTQQEDSAVYLCASSLALRDNSPLHFGNGTRLTVT.

The V gene is TRBV20-1, the J gene TRBJ1-1; D is unclear. This CDR3 has 11 residues. Germline CDR1 DFQATT, CDR2 SNEGSKA (reference sequence). Trimming took 5 bases from V and 4 from J, leaving 8 bases between them. CDR3 bases: TGCAGTGCTTGGCGAAGCACTGAAGCTTTCTTT. It is translated as CSAWRSTEAFF.

Many counts were recorded for this clonotype. This sequence joins TRBV28 and TRBJ1-2; D is unresolved. V shed 2 bases and J shed 4 bases, with 11 bases lying between them. Germline V CDR1 and CDR2: MDHEN, SYDVKM. The CDR3 is made up of 14 amino acids. The CDR3 DNA sequence: TGTGCCAGCAGTTTAGAGTGGTCTATCTATGGCTACACCTTC. Amino acid sequence: CASSLEWSIYGYTF.

Many counts were recorded for this clonotype. The chain uses TRBV4-2 and TRBJ2-3; TRBD1 is a possible D gene (6 bases). Germline CDR1 LGHNA, CDR2 YNFKEQ. The CDR3 spans 14 residues. Trimming stripped 6 bases from V and 0 bases from J, with 10 bases between. CDR3 loop: CASRQDSSTDTQYF. CDR3 bases: TGTGCCAGCAGGCAGGACAGCAGCACAGATACGCAGTATTTT.